These 6 T cell receptor beta chains share one sample of origin, sequenced in a study of blood T cell repertoires in COVID-19. Clones were sequenced by immunoSEQ multiplex PCR, and TCRdb holds only the in-frame ones, with some missing. The sample has approximately 240,000 clones; 84% are singletons. Sequenced sample: peripheral blood. All receptors derive from a woman aged 60-75 years who had recovered from COVID-19.

For the CDR3, the DNA is TGCAGTGCGATGTGGGGCTCGACGCAGTATTTT. Translated, it gives CSAMWGSTQYF. V usage is TRBV20-1 and J usage is TRBJ2-3, with D perhaps matching TRBD1 (5 bases). There are 11 residues in the CDR3. Germline loops: CDR1 DFQATT, CDR2 SNEGSKA (reference sequence). The germline V and J ends were trimmed by 6 bases and 9 bases, with 13 bases remaining between them.

V gene TRBV7-2 combines with J gene TRBJ2-5; 7 bases align to TRBD1. The junction had 5 bases not matched to a gene; V was cut back by 3 bases and J by 4 bases. CDR1 is SGHTA and CDR2 is FQGNSA in the germline V gene. The length of the CDR3 is 14 residues. CDR3 amino acids: CASSLTGRVETQYF. CDR3 bases: TGTGCCAGCAGCTTGACAGGGCGGGTAGAGACCCAGTACTTC.

This clone appeared a few times. This chain uses TRBV18 with TRBJ2-7, with 8 bases aligning to TRBD2. J gave up 5 bases and V 3 bases, and 9 bases lay outside the gene matches. This CDR3 is built from 15 residues. Germline V gene sequence: CDR1 KGHSH, CDR2 LQKENI. The CDR3 region has the DNA TGTGCCAGCTCACCCCCGGGAGGGAAGGAAGACGAGCAGTACTTC. Translating it yields CASSPPGGKEDEQYF.

The chain links TRBV9 to TRBJ1-1; unclear D gene. CDR3 length equals 12 residues. Trimming shortened V by 4 bases and J by 11 bases, and 15 bases separated the two germline ends. Germline V gene lookup returns CDR1 SGDLS and CDR2 YYNGEE. CDR3 coding DNA: TGTGCCAGCAGCCCCGACCCGGCTAGGGCTTTCTTT. Translation gives CASSPDPARAFF.

V and J are TRBV29-1 and TRBJ2-2, with 10 nucleotides matching TRBD1. The V and J ends lost 1 base and 4 bases, in that order; junction bases with no gene match: 9. Germline values: CDR1 SQVTM, CDR2 ANQGSEA. This CDR3 spans 17 amino acids. The DNA for the CDR3 is TGCAGCGTTGAAGGTCTCCGGGACAGGGGACGCACCGGGGAGCTGTTTTTT. Translation gives CSVEGLRDRGRTGELFF.

The chain uses TRBV4-1 and TRBJ1-2, with 8 bases lining up with TRBD1. CDR1 and CDR2 from the germline V gene are MGHRA and YSYEKL. Losses at the gene ends were 1 base for V and 7 bases for J; bases not matched to a gene: 5. This CDR3 spans 14 amino acids. The chain's CDR3 is CASSQGQGPSGYTF. CDR3 sequence (DNA): TGCGCCAGCAGCCAAGGACAGGGGCCGTCTGGCTACACCTTC.